A single sample gave rise to the 9 T cell receptor beta chains below, sequenced in a study of T cell changes during pregnancy in multiple sclerosis. Measured with immunoSEQ multiplex PCR; TCRdb has only the in-frame clones, and not every one. This sample has roughly 40,000 clones; around nine tenths occur once, and the top ten carry about 0.8%. The sample in question was CD4+ T cells from peripheral blood mononuclear cells, obtained before pregnancy. The receptors were sampled from a female donor with multiple sclerosis, enrolled in a pregnancy study.

The chain combines TRBV6-6 with TRBJ1-1, with D tentatively TRBD1 (5 bases). Per germline, CDR1 MNHNY and CDR2 SVGAGI (reference sequence). The CDR3 totals 14 residues. V was pared by 5 bases and J by 1 base, with 11 bases between. The CDR3 region has the DNA TGTGCCAGCAGTCCCTCGACAGCGAACACTGAAGCTTTCTTT. Its translation is CASSPSTANTEAFF.

V is TRBV2 and J is TRBJ1-5; D is perhaps TRBD1 (5 bases). The germline V gene has CDR1 SNHLY and CDR2 FYNNEI. The CDR3 consists of 16 residues. With 9 bases removed from V and 2 bases from J, the gap between germline ends came to 20 bases. This chain's CDR3 is CASTRDGGYGNQPQHF. CDR3 coding DNA: TGTGCCAGTACTCGAGACGGGGGTTATGGCAATCAGCCCCAGCATTTT.

This clone was observed a single time. The genes are TRBV28 and TRBJ1-5, with D tentatively TRBD1 (5 bases). Germline CDR1 MDHEN, CDR2 SYDVKM. This CDR3 has 15 residues. The V and J ends lost 1 base and 3 bases respectively, with 10 bases between them. The CDR3 sequence: CASSLYGRANQPQHF. The CDR3 DNA reads TGTGCCAGCAGTTTATATGGCAGGGCCAATCAGCCCCAGCATTTT.

The CDR3 bases are TGTGCCAGTAGTATCCCCCTTAGGGGGGGCCCCAACAATGAGCAGTTCTTC. Protein: CASSIPLRGGPNNEQFF. The J gene is TRBJ2-1, the V gene TRBV19, with D perhaps matching TRBD2 (7 bases). Germline values: CDR1 LNHDA, CDR2 SQIVND (reference sequence). The CDR3 extends over 17 amino acids. V was pared by 3 bases and J by 5 bases, with 20 bases between.

The chain has TRBV29-1 and TRBJ2-3; 10 bases fit TRBD2. V was clipped by 2 bases and J by 2 bases; unmatched bases: 4. CDR1 SQVTM and CDR2 ANQGSEA come from the germline V gene. CDR3 size: 15 residues. The CDR3 DNA sequence: TGCAGCGTTGAATCGACTAGCGGGTTCACAGATACGCAGTATTTT. The encoded protein is CSVESTSGFTDTQYF.

The V and J genes are TRBV4-2 and TRBJ2-7, with TRBD1 matching over 9 bases. Germline V lookup: CDR1 LGHNA, CDR2 YNFKEQ. The CDR3 is made up of 17 amino acids. V trimming: 0 bases; J trimming: 5 bases; junction bases outside the gene matches: 11. The CDR3 loop is CASSQDPPGQGDHEQYF. DNA for the CDR3: TGTGCCAGCAGCCAAGATCCCCCGGGACAGGGAGACCACGAGCAGTACTTC.

V is TRBV28 and J is TRBJ2-7; D is unclear. This CDR3 is built from 13 residues. Trimming left V 5 bases short and J 2 bases short, with 10 bases between. The V gene's germline CDR1 is MDHEN and CDR2 SYDVKM. CDR3: CASSVEITYEQYF. As DNA, the CDR3 is TGTGCCAGCAGTGTTGAGATCACCTACGAGCAGTACTTC.

This chain links TRBV4-2 with TRBJ2-7; 14 bases map to TRBD2. Germline values: CDR1 LGHNA, CDR2 YNFKEQ. The CDR3 length is 17 residues. The J segment lost 0 bases and the V segment lost 6 bases, leaving 7 bases of the junction unmatched. CDR3 nucleotide sequence: TGTGCCAGCAGTTCTGGGACTAGCGGGAGTTTCTCCTACGAGCAGTACTTC. The encoded protein is CASSSGTSGSFSYEQYF.

This rearrangement joins TRBV2 to TRBJ2-2; 8 bases line up with TRBD1. This CDR3 spans 14 amino acids. Germline CDR1 reads SNHLY; CDR2 reads FYNNEI. With V trimmed by 5 bases and J by 5 bases, 4 bases remained unmatched. The CDR3 loop reads CASSYDRGTGELFF. CDR3 nucleotides: TGTGCCAGCAGTTACGACAGGGGTACCGGGGAGCTGTTTTTT.